The 3 T cell receptor beta chains below all came from one sample that was sequenced in a study of blood T cells in healthy people across ages. For the second PCR, which ran for about 6 to 11 cycles, a sample-barcoded 5' primer and a J-beta primer mix were used. TCRdb reprocessed the 5' RACE reads via MiXCR and lists one record per CDR3 protein. The sample carries some 1.5 million distinct CDR3 sequences, approximately 30% recorded once. Input material: blood. These receptors all stem from a woman in her 30s in good health.

In this sample, this clonotype turned up many times. The chain has TRBV11-2 and TRBJ1-2; a possible D gene is TRBD1 (5 bases). With 1 base removed from V and 7 bases from J, the gap between germline ends came to 7 bases. The CDR3 covers 12 residues. Germline assignment: CDR1 SGHAT and CDR2 FQNNGV. The CDR3 sequence: CASSLGGTGYTF. The CDR3 nucleotides read TGTGCCAGCAGCTTAGGAGGGACTGGCTACACCTTC.

This clonotype was found a few times. The gene calls are TRBV20-1 and TRBJ2-4, with a possible D match to TRBD2 (6 bases). V shed 2 bases and J shed 3 bases, with 14 bases lying between them. The CDR3 extends over 15 amino acids. Germline V gives CDR1 DFQATT, CDR2 SNEGSKA (reference sequence). CDR3 DNA sequence: TGCAGTGCTAGACCACCCGGGGGTCACAAAAACATTCAGTACTTC. Protein: CSARPPGGHKNIQYF.

This clonotype was detected many times. The chain employs TRBV5-1 and TRBJ2-3; D possibly uses TRBD1 or TRBD2 (5 bases each). In germline, CDR1 is SGHRS, CDR2 YFSETQ. V was trimmed by 1 base and J by 4 bases, leaving 16 bases between them. The CDR3 covers 16 residues. The CDR3 is CASSLYISRGADTQYF. In DNA, the CDR3 is TGCGCCAGCAGCTTGTACATTAGCAGAGGGGCAGATACGCAGTATTTT.